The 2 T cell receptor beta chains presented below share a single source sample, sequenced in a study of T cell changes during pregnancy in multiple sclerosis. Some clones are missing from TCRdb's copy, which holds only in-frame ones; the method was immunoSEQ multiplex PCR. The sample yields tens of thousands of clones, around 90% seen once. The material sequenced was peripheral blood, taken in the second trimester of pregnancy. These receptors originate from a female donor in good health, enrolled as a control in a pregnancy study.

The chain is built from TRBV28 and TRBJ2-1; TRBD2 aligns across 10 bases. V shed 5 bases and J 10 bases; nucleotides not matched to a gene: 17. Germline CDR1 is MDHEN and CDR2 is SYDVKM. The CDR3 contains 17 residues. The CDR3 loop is CASSPPVFSGGILEQFF. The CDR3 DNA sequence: TGTGCCAGCAGTCCCCCCGTTTTTAGCGGGGGGATCTTGGAGCAGTTCTTC.

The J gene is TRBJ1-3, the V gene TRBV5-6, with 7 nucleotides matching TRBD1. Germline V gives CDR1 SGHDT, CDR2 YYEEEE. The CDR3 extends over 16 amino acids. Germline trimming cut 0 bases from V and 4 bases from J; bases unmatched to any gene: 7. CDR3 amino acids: CASSLEDRSMGNTIYF. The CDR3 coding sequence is TGTGCCAGCAGCTTGGAGGACAGGTCGATGGGAAACACCATATATTTT. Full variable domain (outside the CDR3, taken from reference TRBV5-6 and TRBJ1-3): DAGVTQSPTHLIKTRGQQVTLRCSPKSGHDTVSWYQQALGQGPQFIFQYYEEEERQRGNFPDRFSGHQFPNYSSELNVNALLLGDSALYLCASSLEDRSMGNTIYFGEGSWLTVV.